Here is one TCR beta chain with its context. The length of the CDR3 is 16 residues. Germline CDR1 reads SGHNT; CDR2 reads YYREEE (reference sequence). V was cut by 0 bases and J by 4 bases, with 14 bases left in between. The data belong to a study of blood T cell repertoires in COVID-19. This table comes from immunoSEQ multiplex PCR, and its TCRdb copy is limited to in-frame clones, with some not included. The sample shows some 160,000 clones, more than 70% of them seen only once. The material sequenced was peripheral blood. The clonotype originates from a man in his fifties or sixties with acute or convalescent COVID-19. The V gene is TRBV5-4, the J gene TRBJ2-4, with D perhaps TRBD1 (5 bases). The CDR3 DNA reads TGTGCCAGCAGCTTGGTTCGGTCCAGGGTGAAAAACATTCAGTACTTC. Protein sequence: CASSLVRSRVKNIQYF.